Described below is a single T cell receptor (beta chain) sequence and its context. These data come from a study of preoperative IRX-2 immunotherapy in early breast cancer. Generated by immunoSEQ multiplex PCR, the TCRdb table keeps only in-frame clones and is missing some. This sample has about 27,000 clones, with 78% found just once. The length of the CDR3 is 14 residues. V gave up 0 bases and J gave up 4 bases, with 9 bases separating them. Looked up from germline, CDR1 is MNHGY and CDR2 is SAAAGT. Treatment: preoperative locoregional IRX-2 cytokine immunotherapy. This material consisted of lymph node tissue, taken before IRX-2 immunotherapy. This chain joins TRBV6-8 and TRBJ1-1; D ambiguous. This TCR came from a human donor with breast cancer. The CDR3 DNA reads as TGTGCCAGCAGTTACTCGTTTCCCGCCACTGAAGCTTTCTTT. This codes for CASSYSFPATEAFF.